This TCR beta chain is from a study of response to subunit inactivated influenza vaccine. Overall study results and limits: Only a handful of new T cells, the authors suggested, are recruited with each seasonal influenza vaccination.

TCRdb recomputed calls from the RT-PCR reads with MiXCR, one row per CDR3 protein. The sample lists about half a million distinct CDR3 sequences, about 25% occurring once. Germline CDR1 and CDR2: ENHRY and SYGVKD. V was cut by 6 bases and J by 0 bases, with 11 bases left in between. The CDR3 runs 15 residues. In the case of this clonotype: Its antigen is currently unknown.

The chain couples TRBV10-3 to TRBJ2-2, with D possibly TRBD2 on 6 matching bases. The receptor was derived from a man aged 50-60 years who received an inactivated influenza vaccine. Sequences were derived from CD4+ T cells sorted from PBMCs, sampled 5 days after vaccination. The CDR3 nucleotides are TGTGCCATCAGGCGTGGGGGGACGAACACCGGGGAGCTGTTTTTT. Its protein is CAIRRGGTNTGELFF.